This note documents a single T cell receptor beta chain sequence. The data belong to a study of blood T cell repertoires in COVID-19. Deletions cut 3 bases from V and 3 bases from J, with 18 bases between. This CDR3 region has 16 residues. The germline CDR1 and CDR2 sequences are MNHNS and SASEGT. Per the study methods: Reference gene primers were amplified, and this amplification served to estimate nucleated cell counts. Some clones are missing from TCRdb's copy, which holds only in-frame ones; the method was immunoSEQ multiplex PCR. V and J calls plus clone size are reproduced from that table; the DNA served to infer D and trimming. Found here are some 180,000 clones, approximately 90% of them singletons; the top ten hold 20% to 25%.

Input material: peripheral blood. V is TRBV6-1 and J is TRBJ2-7; the D gene is possibly TRBD1 (5 bases). The clonotype originates from a man aged 55 to 70 with active or convalescent COVID-19. The CDR3 spells CASSEDEYRPYYEQYF. CDR3 in DNA: TGTGCCAGCAGTGAGGACGAGTACAGGCCCTACTACGAGCAGTACTTC.